One and the same sample provided the 18 T cell receptor beta chains below, sequenced in a study of blood T cell repertoires in COVID-19. Produced via immunoSEQ multiplex PCR; TCRdb's table is partial and in-frame only. Of about 55,000 clones listed, 80% to 85% were seen once; the top ten hold about 2%. The sample consisted of peripheral blood. These receptors were obtained from a woman aged 55-70 years with acute or convalescent COVID-19.

This clone was found a few times. This chain joins TRBV16 and TRBJ2-1, with TRBD2 matching over 8 bases. V lost 5 bases, J lost 4 bases, and 7 bases stayed unmatched. This CDR3 comprises 15 residues. From germline, CDR1 is KGHSY and CDR2 FQNENV. Here the CDR3 DNA reads TGTGCCAGCAGCTTAGCCGGGACTAGATACAATGAGCAGTTCTTC. It is translated as CASSLAGTRYNEQFF.

This clone was observed a few times. This chain joins TRBV5-1 and TRBJ2-7; 7 nucleotides match TRBD2. The trim removed 0 bases at V and 0 bases at J, leaving 0 bases unmatched. CDR1 and CDR2 from the germline V gene are SGHRS and YFSETQ. CDR3 size: 14 residues. Written as DNA, the CDR3 is TGCGCCAGCAGCTTGGAGCGGGACTCCTACGAGCAGTACTTC. As protein: CASSLERDSYEQYF.

The chain uses TRBV30 and TRBJ2-7; D unresolved. The V end was cut by 1 base, the J end by 3 bases, with 7 bases between. This CDR3 has 12 amino acids. The germline CDR1 and CDR2 sequences are GTSNPN and SVGIG (reference sequence). For the CDR3, the DNA is TGTGCCTGGAGTGGGCCCCTCTACGAGCAGTACTTC. Protein sequence: CAWSGPLYEQYF.

This chain uses TRBV6-5 with TRBJ2-3, with 8 bases aligning to TRBD2. The CDR3 contains 15 residues. V lost 5 bases, J lost 4 bases, and 8 bases stayed unmatched. The germline V gene has CDR1 MNHEY and CDR2 SVGAGI. The CDR3 reads CASSRGLAVPDTQYF. The CDR3 bases are TGTGCCAGCAGTCGAGGACTAGCAGTACCAGATACGCAGTATTTT.

The chain combines TRBV6-1 with TRBJ2-3, with 7 bases aligning to TRBD1. The CDR3 extends over 16 amino acids. From germline, CDR1 is MNHNS and CDR2 SASEGT. Trimming removed 1 base from V and 2 bases from J; junction bases left unmatched: 6. The DNA of the CDR3 is TGTGCCAGCAGTGAAGTGGCAGGGGGATACACAGATACGCAGTATTTT. This codes for CASSEVAGGYTDTQYF.

J is TRBJ2-1 and V is TRBV29-1; 7 bases agree with TRBD1. Per the germline V gene, CDR1 is SQVTM and CDR2 is ANQGSEA. This CDR3 has 13 amino acids. Unmatched junction bases numbered 6, after V lost 3 bases and J lost 7 bases. The CDR3 nucleotides are TGCAGCGTTGAGGGACAGTCAGTGAATGAGCAGTTCTTC. The encoded protein is CSVEGQSVNEQFF.

The CDR3 bases are TGTGCCAGCAGCTCCACAGGAATTCGGGACATTCAGTACTTC. Translated: CASSSTGIRDIQYF. The chain combines TRBV21-1 with TRBJ2-4; the table's D call TRBD1 went unverified against the DNA. TRBV21-1 is a known pseudogene. The CDR3 runs to 14 residues.

The chain couples TRBV2 to TRBJ2-1; 7 bases agree with TRBD1. The CDR3 totals 14 residues. Unmatched junction bases numbered 5, after V lost 6 bases and J lost 3 bases. Germline assignment: CDR1 SNHLY and CDR2 FYNNEI. The CDR3 loop is CASRRTGLYNEQFF. The CDR3 nucleotides read TGTGCCAGCAGAAGGACAGGTCTCTACAATGAGCAGTTCTTC.

The V gene is TRBV6-1, the J gene TRBJ1-5; tentatively, D is TRBD1 (5 bases). Germline V gene data show CDR1 as MNHNS and CDR2 as SASEGT. CDR3 length: 16 residues. V gave up 2 bases and J gave up 0 bases, with 11 bases separating them. The CDR3 DNA sequence: TGTGCCAGCAGTGAATTAAGGGGACTTAGCAATCAGCCCCAGCATTTT. Translated, it gives CASSELRGLSNQPQHF.

The rearrangement uses TRBV19 and TRBJ1-3, with TRBD1 as a possible D gene (5 bases). Trimming removed 5 bases at V and 0 bases at J, with 17 bases between. The germline CDR1 and CDR2 sequences are LNHDA and SQIVND (reference sequence). The CDR3 has 17 amino acids. CDR3 residues: CASSGGKGLSSGNTIYF. The CDR3 DNA reads as TGTGCCAGTAGTGGGGGGAAAGGGCTGAGCTCTGGAAACACCATATATTTT.

This clone was counted once. This chain uses TRBV9 with TRBJ2-3, with 10 bases that match TRBD2. V was pared by 0 bases and J by 4 bases, with 2 bases of the junction left unmatched. This CDR3 region has 15 residues. CDR1 is SGDLS, CDR2 YYNGEE, per germline. CDR3 nucleotides: TGTGCCAGCAGCGTAGTAGCGGGAGGATCAGATACGCAGTATTTT. Protein sequence: CASSVVAGGSDTQYF.

The chain is built from TRBV5-4 and TRBJ2-5, with D perhaps matching TRBD2 (8 bases). V was pared by 3 bases and J by 5 bases, with 17 bases between. The CDR3 loop spans 15 amino acids. Germline loops: CDR1 SGHNT, CDR2 YYREEE (reference sequence). The CDR3 DNA sequence: TGTGCCAGCAGCTCCTCGGGAGGGGGCGGGGAGACCCAGTACTTC. Protein: CASSSSGGGGETQYF.

A few counts support this clone. This sequence joins TRBV7-8 and TRBJ1-1, with TRBD1 matching over 7 bases. Looked up from germline, CDR1 is SGHVS and CDR2 is FQNEAQ. The CDR3 is 15 residues long. Germline trimming cut 5 bases from V and 5 bases from J; bases unmatched to any gene: 11. CDR3 loop: CASSDPTGKWTEAFF. CDR3 nucleotides: TGTGCCAGCAGCGACCCGACAGGGAAATGGACTGAAGCTTTCTTT.

The V call is TRBV19, the J call TRBJ1-1; the D gene is possibly TRBD1 (6 bases). This CDR3 is built from 14 residues. Trimming pared 7 bases from V and 4 bases from J, leaving 16 bases between. Germline lookup yields CDR1 LNHDA and CDR2 SQIVND (reference sequence). The CDR3, as DNA: TGTGCCAGTAAGGATACCAGGGGCGGCACTGAAGCTTTCTTT. Amino acids: CASKDTRGGTEAFF.

The count of this clone is one. The chain joins TRBV6-1 to TRBJ1-4; no firm D call. CDR3 size: 15 residues. Germline V gene data show CDR1 as MNHNS and CDR2 as SASEGT. V was pared by 1 base and J by 7 bases, with 13 bases between. The CDR3 is CASSEGAVRVEKLFF. The CDR3 DNA reads TGTGCCAGCAGTGAAGGAGCGGTGAGGGTTGAAAAACTGTTTTTT.

The chain is built from TRBV6-5 and TRBJ1-1; D not resolved. The CDR3 runs to 11 residues. Germline V gives CDR1 MNHEY, CDR2 SVGAGI. V was cut by 7 bases and J by 8 bases, with 11 bases left in between. CDR3 region: CASILGWEAFF. The DNA for the CDR3 is TGTGCCAGCATACTAGGGTGGGAAGCTTTCTTT.

The chain carries TRBV4-1 and TRBJ1-1; possible D gene TRBD1, 5 bases. The germline gives CDR1 MGHRA, CDR2 YSYEKL. With 3 bases removed from V and 3 bases from J, the gap between germline ends came to 26 bases. This CDR3 is 19 amino acids long. Here the CDR3 DNA reads TGCGCCAGCAGCCACGAAGCGGGATGGCCAAACAGGCTGGACACTGAAGCTTTCTTT. It yields the protein CASSHEAGWPNRLDTEAFF.

The V and J genes are TRBV29-1 and TRBJ2-2; D may be TRBD1 (5 bases). V dropped 3 bases and J dropped 7 bases, with 9 bases sitting between them. In germline, CDR1 is SQVTM, CDR2 ANQGSEA. This CDR3 is 12 amino acids long. The chain's CDR3 is CSVDLGVGELFF. DNA for the CDR3: TGCAGCGTTGATCTAGGGGTCGGGGAGCTGTTTTTT.